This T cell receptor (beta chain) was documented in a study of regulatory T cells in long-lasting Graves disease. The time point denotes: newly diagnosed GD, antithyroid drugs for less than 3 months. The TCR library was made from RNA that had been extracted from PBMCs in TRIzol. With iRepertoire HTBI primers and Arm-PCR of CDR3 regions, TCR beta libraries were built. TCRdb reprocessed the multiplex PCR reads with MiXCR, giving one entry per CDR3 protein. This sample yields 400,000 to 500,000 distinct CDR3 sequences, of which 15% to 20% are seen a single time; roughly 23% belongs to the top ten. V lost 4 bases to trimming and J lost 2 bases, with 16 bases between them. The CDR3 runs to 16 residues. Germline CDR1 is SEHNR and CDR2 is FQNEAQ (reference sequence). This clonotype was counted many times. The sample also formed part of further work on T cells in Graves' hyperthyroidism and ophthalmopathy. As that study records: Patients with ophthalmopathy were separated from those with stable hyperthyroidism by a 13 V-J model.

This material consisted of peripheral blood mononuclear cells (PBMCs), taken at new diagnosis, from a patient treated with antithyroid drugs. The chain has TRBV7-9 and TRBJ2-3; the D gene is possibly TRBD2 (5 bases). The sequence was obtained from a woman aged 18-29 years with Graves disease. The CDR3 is CASSYPGSPDTDTQYF. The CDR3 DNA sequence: TGTGCCAGCAGCTACCCGGGATCCCCAGACACAGATACGCAGTATTTT.